Below, 29 T cell receptor beta chains from the same sample are listed, as sequenced in a study of T-cell memory formation after mild COVID-19. TCRdb used MiXCR to reprocess the 5' RACE reads, holding one entry per CDR3 protein. Of around 200,000 distinct CDR3 sequences listed, under 20% are singletons. Sequencing input: PBMCs or a T cell subset sorted from them (not recorded which). The source of these receptors is an adult woman who had mild COVID-19 (a few samples of this study predate the infection). Cell type and time point are not known.

The chain is built from TRBV5-1 and TRBJ1-2, with 7 bases lining up with TRBD1. Germline trimming cut 4 bases from V and 5 bases from J; bases unmatched to any gene: 8. Germline CDR1 SGHRS, CDR2 YFSETQ. The CDR3 consists of 14 residues. The CDR3 DNA reads as TGCGCCAGCAGCACCACAGGGGCTGAGTATGGCTACACCTTC. It is translated as CASSTTGAEYGYTF.

The V call is TRBV11-3, the J call TRBJ2-1; 13 nucleotides line up with TRBD2. The CDR3 totals 17 residues. The ends lost 3 bases at V and 7 bases at J; junction bases unmatched: 9. Germline V gives CDR1 SGHNT, CDR2 YENEEA. In DNA form, the CDR3 reads TGTGCCAGCAGCTTTGAACTAGCGGGAGGGCCAGGGAATGAGCAGTTCTTC. Translation gives CASSFELAGGPGNEQFF.

In DNA, the CDR3 is TGTGCCAGCAGCCCAGGGAGCGGGAATCAGCCCCAGCATTTT. It specifies CASSPGSGNQPQHF. The J gene is TRBJ1-5, the V gene TRBV7-9; D is possibly TRBD1 (5 bases). The CDR3 sequence is 14 residues long. Germline CDR1 reads SEHNR; CDR2 reads FQNEAQ (reference sequence). Trimming took 5 bases from V and 4 from J, leaving 12 bases between them.

The chain couples TRBV6-6 to TRBJ1-5, with D unresolved. In germline, CDR1 is MNHNY, CDR2 SVGAGI (reference sequence). CDR3 length: 13 residues. The V end was cut by 2 bases, the J end by 0 bases, with 2 bases between. CDR3 protein: CASSYVSNQPQHF. As DNA, the CDR3 is TGTGCCAGCAGTTACGTTAGCAATCAGCCCCAGCATTTT.

This clonotype was seen a handful of times. This chain links TRBV20-1 with TRBJ1-3; the D gene is possibly TRBD1 (5 bases). The V and J ends lost 6 bases and 8 bases respectively, with 17 bases between them. This CDR3 is 13 amino acids long. Germline loops: CDR1 DFQATT, CDR2 SNEGSKA (reference sequence). The CDR3 DNA reads TGCAGTGCATGCGGGACCCCGGACTACACCATATATTTT. Residues: CSACGTPDYTIYF.

The chain combines TRBV12-3 or TRBV12-4 with TRBJ2-1; 12 nucleotides line up with TRBD2. The CDR3 has 17 residues. V was clipped by 5 bases and J by 0 bases; unmatched bases: 5. CDR3 sequence: CASSPATSGSSYNEQFF. The CDR3 DNA reads TGTGCCAGCAGTCCAGCGACTAGCGGGAGCTCCTACAATGAGCAGTTCTTC.

This clonotype was seen only a few times. The chain employs TRBV19 and TRBJ1-1; possible D gene TRBD1, 5 bases. Deletions cut 3 bases from V and 3 bases from J, with 14 bases between. The CDR3 is 15 residues long. Germline V CDR1 and CDR2: LNHDA, SQIVND (reference sequence). This CDR3 is CASSMRAGRDTEAFF. The CDR3 coding sequence is TGTGCCAGTAGTATGCGGGCGGGACGGGACACTGAAGCTTTCTTT.

The V call is TRBV5-5, the J call TRBJ2-7, with a weak D call TRBD2 (5 bases). This CDR3 comprises 15 residues. Looked up from germline, CDR1 is SGHKS and CDR2 is YYEKEE (reference sequence). V gave up 3 bases and J gave up 0 bases, with 13 bases separating them. In DNA, the CDR3 is TGTGCCAGCAGCTACGGGAAGTCAATCTCCTACGAGCAGTACTTC. Its protein is CASSYGKSISYEQYF.

The V gene is TRBV7-2, the J gene TRBJ2-5; 12 nucleotides line up with TRBD2. The germline gives CDR1 SGHTA, CDR2 FQGNSA. The CDR3 extends over 15 amino acids. The V and J ends lost 0 bases and 7 bases, in that order; junction bases with no gene match: 3. The CDR3 is CASSLALAGGGTQYF. Here the CDR3 DNA reads TGTGCCAGCAGCTTAGCTCTAGCGGGAGGGGGGACCCAGTACTTC.

V is TRBV15 and J is TRBJ2-5; 9 nucleotides agree with TRBD2. Germline V gene sequence: CDR1 LNHNV, CDR2 YYDKDF (reference sequence). V shed 0 bases and J 3 bases; nucleotides not matched to a gene: 2. The CDR3 is made up of 15 amino acids. The CDR3 is CATSREPSGKETQYF. The CDR3 region has the DNA TGTGCCACCAGCAGAGAACCTAGCGGGAAAGAGACCCAGTACTTC.

This clonotype showed up just a few times. V is TRBV20-1 and J is TRBJ1-4, with a possible D match to TRBD1 (5 bases). Germline assignment: CDR1 DFQATT and CDR2 SNEGSKA (reference sequence). This CDR3 spans 12 amino acids. Trimming took 6 bases from V and 11 from J, leaving 16 bases between them. CDR3 residues: CSAQREGYKLFF. CDR3 DNA: TGCAGTGCACAGAGAGAGGGGTACAAACTGTTTTTT.

This clonotype turned up a few times. The V call is TRBV6-5, the J call TRBJ2-7; the match to TRBD1 covers 9 bases. V lost 2 bases to trimming and J lost 1 base; unmatched junction nucleotides: 3. This CDR3 region has 15 residues. In germline, CDR1 is MNHEY, CDR2 SVGAGI. The CDR3 here is CASSYAGTGSYEQYF. CDR3 nucleotide sequence: TGTGCCAGCAGTTACGCCGGGACAGGGTCCTACGAGCAGTACTTC.

This clonotype was seen repeatedly, ten times or more. The rearrangement links TRBV5-1 to TRBJ2-2; D gene unclear. Trimming shortened V by 0 bases and J by 7 bases, and 10 bases separated the two germline ends. The CDR3 has 14 residues. Germline lookup yields CDR1 SGHRS and CDR2 YFSETQ. The CDR3 region is CASSLGLRDGELFF. The DNA of the CDR3 is TGCGCCAGCAGCTTGGGACTCCGAGACGGGGAGCTGTTTTTT. The whole variable domain, filled in from reference TRBV5-1 and TRBJ2-2, reads KAGVTQTPRYLIKTRGQQVTLSCSPISGHRSVSWYQQTPGQGLQFLFEYFSETQRNKGNFPGRFSGRQFSNSRSEMNVSTLELGDSALYLCASSLGLRDGELFFGEGSRLTVL.

V usage is TRBV7-6 and J usage is TRBJ2-2, with 13 positions matching TRBD2. V dropped 5 bases and J dropped 8; count of bases not matched to a gene: 5. The CDR3 has 15 amino acids. Germline V CDR1 and CDR2: SGHVS, FNYEAQ. The CDR3 is CASSTTSGRWGELFF. The DNA for the CDR3 is TGTGCCAGCAGCACGACTAGCGGGAGGTGGGGGGAGCTGTTTTTT.

This clonotype has only a few counts. J is TRBJ2-1 and V is TRBV9; 11 bases match TRBD2. The CDR3 is made up of 16 amino acids. V shed 0 bases, J shed 8 bases, and the junction held 7 bases outside the gene matches. Germline values: CDR1 SGDLS, CDR2 YYNGEE. CDR3 bases: TGTGCCAGCAGCGTAGTTCCACTAGCGGGGGAGGATGAGCAGTTCTTC. It encodes CASSVVPLAGEDEQFF.

This clonotype appeared a few times. The chain employs TRBV19 and TRBJ2-7; D remains ambiguous. V was cut by 1 base and J by 2 bases, with 9 bases left in between. Per germline, CDR1 LNHDA and CDR2 SQIVND (reference sequence). This CDR3 is 14 amino acids long. In DNA, the CDR3 is TGTGCCAGTAGTATAGTGAAGCAGGCCTACGAGCAGTACTTC. Translating it yields CASSIVKQAYEQYF.

The J gene is TRBJ2-6, the V gene TRBV29-1; D perhaps matches TRBD1 (5 bases). Germline V CDR1 and CDR2: SQVTM, ANQGSEA. The CDR3 extends over 13 amino acids. The V end lost 5 bases, the J end lost 0 bases, and 5 bases lay between the germline ends. This CDR3 reads CSVQGSGANVLTF. The CDR3 nucleotides read TGCAGCGTTCAGGGCTCTGGGGCCAACGTCCTGACTTTC.

This chain uses TRBV5-1 with TRBJ2-7; TRBD2 agrees at 11 bases. Germline values: CDR1 SGHRS, CDR2 YFSETQ. CDR3 length: 15 residues. Trimming removed 5 bases from V and 2 bases from J; junction bases left unmatched: 6. CDR3 region: CASRPYSGGAYEQYF. CDR3 DNA sequence: TGCGCCAGCAGACCATATAGCGGGGGGGCCTACGAGCAGTACTTC.

This rearrangement joins TRBV5-1 to TRBJ1-2; D is possibly TRBD1 (5 bases). The V end was cut by 5 bases, the J end by 1 base, with 18 bases between. The CDR3 is made up of 16 amino acids. CDR1 and CDR2 (germline): SGHRS, YFSETQ. The DNA of the CDR3 is TGCGCCAGCAGACGGGGGGAGAGCAATCTTAACTATGGCTACACCTTC. Translating gives CASRRGESNLNYGYTF.

This clonotype came up once. In nucleotides, the CDR3 is TGTGCCACCAGGGATGTGGGGGGAAGCAATCAGCCCCAGCATTTT. Translation gives CATRDVGGSNQPQHF. The chain carries TRBV15 and TRBJ1-5; D is perhaps TRBD1 (5 bases). This CDR3 is 15 amino acids long. From germline, CDR1 is LNHNV and CDR2 YYDKDF (reference sequence). Trimming took 6 bases from V and 1 from J, leaving 13 bases between them.

This clonotype was counted between two and nine times. The rearrangement joins TRBV6-2 or TRBV6-3 to TRBJ1-4, with TRBD1 as a possible D gene (6 bases). From germline, CDR1 is MNHEY and CDR2 SVGEGT. CDR3 length equals 13 residues. Trimming left V 10 bases short and J 3 bases short, with 12 bases between. CDR3 in amino acids: CATSRQANEKLFF. CDR3 sequence (DNA): TGTGCCACCTCTCGACAGGCTAATGAAAAACTGTTTTTT.

The sample holds a few counts of this clonotype. The gene calls are TRBV12-3 or TRBV12-4 and TRBJ1-5, with a weak D call TRBD1 (5 bases). The CDR3 runs to 15 residues. Trimming stripped 2 bases from V and 4 bases from J, with 12 bases between. The CDR3 protein is CASSLLGRINQPQHF. The CDR3 DNA reads TGTGCCAGCAGTTTATTGGGACGGATAAATCAGCCCCAGCATTTT.

The chain combines TRBV20-1 with TRBJ2-1; 10 bases match TRBD2. V was pared by 6 bases and J by 9 bases, with 14 bases of the junction left unmatched. The CDR3 extends over 15 amino acids. Germline lookup yields CDR1 DFQATT and CDR2 SNEGSKA (reference sequence). The CDR3: CSAPKELAGRGEQFF. The CDR3 DNA sequence: TGCAGTGCCCCGAAAGAACTAGCGGGGAGGGGTGAGCAGTTCTTC.

The rearrangement uses TRBV5-1 and TRBJ2-1; 8 bases are shared with TRBD2. CDR1 and CDR2 from the germline V gene are SGHRS and YFSETQ. V was pared by 3 bases and J by 7 bases, with 12 bases of the junction left unmatched. This CDR3 comprises 16 residues. CDR3 in amino acids: CASSSPAGGSWNEQFF. The CDR3 bases are TGCGCCAGCAGCTCCCCCGCGGGAGGTTCGTGGAATGAGCAGTTCTTC. The whole variable domain, remainder taken from reference TRBV5-1 and TRBJ2-1, is KAGVTQTPRYLIKTRGQQVTLSCSPISGHRSVSWYQQTPGQGLQFLFEYFSETQRNKGNFPGRFSGRQFSNSRSEMNVSTLELGDSALYLCASSSPAGGSWNEQFFGPGTRLTVL.

This clonotype occurred a few times. V gene TRBV4-3 combines with J gene TRBJ2-3, with D perhaps TRBD1 (6 bases). The CDR3 has 15 amino acids. V gave up 0 bases and J gave up 5 bases, with 12 bases separating them. Germline-derived CDR1 and CDR2 are LGHNA and YSLEER. The CDR3 sequence: CASSQEWGQGDTQYF. The DNA for the CDR3 is TGCGCCAGCAGCCAAGAGTGGGGGCAAGGAGATACGCAGTATTTT.

CDR3 sequence reads: CASRGGTGSTYEQYF. The CDR3 nucleotides are TGTGCCAGCAGGGGGGGTACAGGGTCTACCTACGAGCAGTACTTC. J is TRBJ2-7 and V is TRBV5-4; D may match TRBD1 or TRBD2 (6 bases each). The V end was cut by 5 bases, the J end by 2 bases, with 17 bases between. The CDR3 runs 15 residues. The germline CDR1 and CDR2 sequences are SGHNT and YYREEE (reference sequence).

The chain uses TRBV29-1 and TRBJ2-3; 9 bases agree with TRBD1. The CDR3 runs to 14 residues. The germline V gene has CDR1 SQVTM and CDR2 ANQGSEA. Losses at the gene ends were 6 bases for V and 0 bases for J; bases not matched to a gene: 4. CDR3 coding DNA: TGCAGCGTGGCAGGACAGGGGAGCACAGATACGCAGTATTTT. This gives the protein CSVAGQGSTDTQYF.

The J gene is TRBJ1-3, the V gene TRBV4-1; 8 nucleotides align to TRBD1. Unmatched junction bases numbered 10, after V lost 2 bases and J lost 4 bases. The germline V gene has CDR1 MGHRA and CDR2 YSYEKL. The CDR3 loop spans 17 amino acids. CDR3 protein: CASSQNPSGQGGNTIYF. The CDR3 bases are TGCGCCAGCAGCCAAAACCCCTCAGGACAGGGAGGAAACACCATATATTTT.

Written as DNA, the CDR3 is TGCGCCAGCAGCTTGGGTAACCGGGACAGTTGGACAGATACGCAGTATTTT. Translation: CASSLGNRDSWTDTQYF. The rearrangement joins TRBV5-1 to TRBJ2-3; TRBD1 agrees at 7 bases. Germline CDR1 and CDR2: SGHRS and YFSETQ. The CDR3 is made up of 17 amino acids. The ends lost 0 bases at V and 3 bases at J; junction bases unmatched: 10.